The rows below give T cell receptor beta chains drawn from one sample of a study of T-cell reconstitution after alpha-beta-depleted transplantation in children. TCRdb re-called the PCR reads through MiXCR, storing one row per CDR3 protein. The sample lists 97,000 or so distinct CDR3 sequences, approximately 8% occurring once. Here the sequenced sample was PBMCs, taken before TCRalphabeta/CD19-depleted stem cell transplant. The receptor set was obtained from a boy aged 2 to 10 with acute lymphoblastic leukemia, due to receive a stem cell transplant. CDR3s include the opening cysteine and the closing phenylalanine or tryptophan. The D gene is left open where the match is weak. Size values are once, few and many counts, or a class for expanded clones, and some rows have none.

TRBJ1-1	TRBV7-9	.	.	CASSLRLINTEAFF	TGTGCCAGCAGCTTAAGGCTTATTAACACTGAAGCTTTCTTT
TRBJ2-2	TRBV5-1	.	few	CASRYDGTGELFF	TGCGCCAGCAGGTATGACGGAACCGGGGAGCTGTTTTTT
TRBJ2-2	TRBV4-1	TRBD2	.	CASSQVAGGAGELFF	TGCGCCAGCAGCCAAGTGGCGGGGGGGGCAGGGGAGCTGTTTTTT
TRBJ1-5	TRBV20-1	.	.	CSARGVGGNQPQHF	TGCAGTGCTAGAGGGGTAGGAGGGAATCAGCCCCAGCATTTT
TRBJ1-2	TRBV4-2	.	many	CASSRGAATEDYGYTF	TGTGCCAGCAGTCGAGGGGCCGCAACCGAGGACTATGGCTACACCTTC
TRBJ2-1	TRBV20-1	.	.	CSAARWNEQFF	TGCAGTGCCGCCCGCTGGAATGAGCAGTTCTTC
TRBJ1-2	TRBV12-3/TRBV12-4	.	many	CASSSDGGAYGYTF	TGTGCCAGCAGTTCTGACGGGGGGGCCTATGGCTACACCTTC
TRBJ2-5	TRBV3-1	TRBD2	.	CASSQEVAMLAGGETQYF	TGTGCCAGCAGCCAAGAAGTTGCTATGCTAGCGGGGGGAGAGACCCAGTACTTC
TRBJ2-1	TRBV10-3	TRBD1	many	CATEHGQGSSSYNEQFF	TGTGCCACCGAACACGGACAGGGGTCCAGCTCCTACAATGAGCAGTTCTTC
TRBJ1-5	TRBV4-1	TRBD1	few	CASSQLDRVGQPQHF	TGCGCCAGCAGCCAACTAGACAGGGTCGGTCAGCCCCAGCATTTT
TRBJ2-3	TRBV5-1	TRBD1	many	CASSPGQGASGTDTQYF	TGCGCCAGCAGCCCTGGACAGGGGGCGTCCGGAACAGATACGCAGTATTTT
TRBJ2-3	TRBV12-3/TRBV12-4	TRBD2	few	CASSFGVAGGPGYTQYF	TGTGCCAGCAGTTTTGGGGTAGCGGGGGGGCCGGGGTATACGCAGTATTTT
TRBJ1-2	TRBV25-1	.	few	CASSTSANYGYTF	TGTGCCAGCAGTACTTCAGCTAACTATGGCTACACCTTC
TRBJ1-2	TRBV27	.	few	CASSFVRGGSYGYTF	TGTGCCAGCAGTTTCGTTCGGGGAGGGTCCTATGGCTACACCTTC
TRBJ2-7	TRBV27	.	.	CASSLSQGGSGEQYF	TGTGCCAGCAGTTTATCGCAGGGGGGGTCCGGCGAGCAGTACTTC
TRBJ2-7	TRBV27	.	.	CASSPIPGHIAYEQYF	TGTGCCAGCAGTCCAATACCGGGACATATCGCCTACGAGCAGTACTTC
TRBJ2-1	TRBV27	.	many	CASSLGRDEQFF	TGTGCCAGCAGTTTGGGACGAGATGAGCAGTTCTTC
TRBJ2-3	TRBV4-2	TRBD2	many	CASSEKRGGSTDTQYF	TGTGCCAGCAGCGAAAAGCGGGGGGGCAGCACAGATACGCAGTATTTT
TRBJ2-2	TRBV9	TRBD1	few	CASSVRDSGTGELFF	TGTGCCAGCAGCGTAAGGGACAGCGGAACCGGGGAGCTGTTTTTT
TRBJ2-1	TRBV7-9	.	many	CASSPLGGQEFF	TGTGCCAGCAGCCCTCTGGGGGGCCAGGAGTTCTTC
TRBJ2-7	TRBV6-5	TRBD1	many	CASSYWDRPYEQYF	TGTGCCAGCAGTTACTGGGACAGGCCCTACGAGCAGTACTTC
TRBJ2-7	TRBV20-1	.	medium-sized	CSSSEVMGEQYF	TGCAGTTCCAGCGAGGTAATGGGGGAGCAGTACTTC